This T cell receptor beta chain was profiled in a study of T cell changes during pregnancy in multiple sclerosis (dated by TCRdb to between 2018 and 2020). Describing the broader study: Changes in the T cell repertoire over the course of pregnancy were examined in this study in women with multiple sclerosis.

The library was generated by the immunoSEQ multiplex PCR assay. In TCRdb, the immuneACCESS table is reduced to in-frame sequences with V and J assigned. These tables do not hold every clone; where another copy was compared, an unresolved V gene accounts for under half, and the others remain unexplained. Counted in this sample were over 65,000 clones; 94% of them appeared once. The ten largest account for 0.45% to 0.7% of the sample. The CDR3 contains 14 residues, cysteine and phenylalanine counted. Left in the record is the CDR3 DNA by itself, 42 bases read in frame from the first base. Reading the germline V gene (reference sequence) gives CDR1 LNHDA and CDR2 SQIVND. V is pruned by 5 bases and J by 5 bases, leaving 7 bases of the junction without a gene match. On this clone: Its antigen remains undetermined. No much larger clonotype is one base removed from it; base qualities were not supplied.

The sequence derives from a female donor with multiple sclerosis, enrolled in a pregnancy study. The sequence links TRBV19 to TRBJ1-1, with 8 bases aligning to TRBD1. The sample in question was peripheral blood, obtained in the third trimester of pregnancy. The nucleotide sequence is TGTGCCAGTAGTCATAGGACAGGGATAACTGAAGCTTTCTTT. Translated, this gives CASSHRTGITEAFF.